This is a list of T cell receptor beta chains from one sample in a study of T cell changes during pregnancy in multiple sclerosis. The data were produced by immunoSEQ multiplex PCR, yet TCRdb's version contains in-frame clones alone and is incomplete. The table shows fewer than 60,000 clones, with roughly 90% occurring only once. The sample was CD4+ T cells from peripheral blood mononuclear cells, taken after pregnancy. Source of these receptors: a female donor with multiple sclerosis, enrolled in a pregnancy study. The CDR3 runs from the conserved cysteine through the conserved F or W. A D gene is named only where the DNA matches it firmly. For some rows the clone size is stated as once, few or many, or as a class when expanded; others skip it.

cdr3_length: 17
d_call: .
j_call: TRBJ2-6
v_call: TRBV18
clone_size: .
cdr3_nt: TGTGCCAGCTCACGCCGTCCCACGGGGTCTGGGGCCAACGTCCTGACTTTC
cdr3_aa: CASSRRPTGSGANVLTF

cdr3_length: 14
d_call: .
j_call: TRBJ1-1
v_call: TRBV7-9
clone_size: .
cdr3_nt: TGTGCCAGCAGCTTATCCGGGGGGAACACTGAAGCTTTCTTT
cdr3_aa: CASSLSGGNTEAFF

cdr3_length: 16
d_call: .
j_call: TRBJ2-1
v_call: TRBV18
clone_size: .
cdr3_nt: TGTGCCAGCTCACCCTCGGTGACGGGAGCCTACAATGAGCAGTTCTTC
cdr3_aa: CASSPSVTGAYNEQFF

cdr3_length: 14
d_call: TRBD2
j_call: TRBJ2-7
v_call: TRBV9
clone_size: .
cdr3_nt: TGTGCCAGCAGCGGGCGGGAGGGCCCGTGGGAGCAGTACTTC
cdr3_aa: CASSGREGPWEQYF

cdr3_length: 15
d_call: TRBD2
j_call: TRBJ2-3
v_call: TRBV2
clone_size: .
cdr3_nt: TGTGCCAGCAGTGTGTTAGCGGGAATCACAGATACGCAGTATTTT
cdr3_aa: CASSVLAGITDTQYF

cdr3_length: 15
d_call: TRBD1
j_call: TRBJ1-4
v_call: TRBV15
clone_size: .
cdr3_nt: TGTGCCACCAGCGGAGGGACAGGGTTCAATGAAAAACTGTTTTTT
cdr3_aa: CATSGGTGFNEKLFF

cdr3_length: 14
d_call: .
j_call: TRBJ1-1
v_call: TRBV6-1
clone_size: .
cdr3_nt: TGTGCCAGCAGACGCGATATATCGAACACTGAAGCTTTCTTT
cdr3_aa: CASRRDISNTEAFF

cdr3_length: 15
d_call: TRBD2
j_call: TRBJ2-4
v_call: TRBV5-1
clone_size: .
cdr3_nt: TGCGCCAGCAGCCTCCTAGCGGGAGGGGGGGGCATTCAGTACTTC
cdr3_aa: CASSLLAGGGGIQYF

cdr3_length: 14
d_call: .
j_call: TRBJ2-2
v_call: TRBV7-7
clone_size: .
cdr3_nt: TGTGCCAGCAGCTCGTTAACGAACACCGGGGAGCTGTTTTTT
cdr3_aa: CASSSLTNTGELFF

cdr3_length: 13
d_call: .
j_call: TRBJ1-2
v_call: TRBV30
clone_size: .
cdr3_nt: TGTGCCTGGGTAGACCCGGGAGCTGATGGCTACACCTTC
cdr3_aa: CAWVDPGADGYTF

cdr3_length: 16
d_call: .
j_call: TRBJ2-2
v_call: TRBV6-4
clone_size: .
cdr3_nt: TGTGCCAGCAGTGACGGAGGGGGCGGAGTGACCGGGGAGCTGTTTTTT
cdr3_aa: CASSDGGGGVTGELFF

cdr3_length: 16
d_call: .
j_call: TRBJ2-7
v_call: TRBV6-5
clone_size: .
cdr3_nt: TGTGCCAGCAGTTACTCCACAGGGTACGGGACCTACGAGCAGTACTTC
cdr3_aa: CASSYSTGYGTYEQYF

cdr3_length: 19
d_call: .
j_call: TRBJ2-1
v_call: TRBV5-1
clone_size: .
cdr3_nt: TGCGCCAGCAGCTCGACCGGGCCAGTTAAGGCGGGCTCCTACAATGAGCAGTTCTTC
cdr3_aa: CASSSTGPVKAGSYNEQFF

cdr3_length: 13
d_call: TRBD1
j_call: TRBJ1-1
v_call: TRBV7-2
clone_size: few
cdr3_nt: TGTGCCAGCAACGTGGACAGGTACACTGAAGCTTTCTTT
cdr3_aa: CASNVDRYTEAFF

cdr3_length: 12
d_call: .
j_call: TRBJ2-7
v_call: TRBV2
clone_size: .
cdr3_nt: TGTGCCGGAGGGACCCAGGGATACGAGCAGTACTTC
cdr3_aa: CAGGTQGYEQYF

cdr3_length: 14
d_call: .
j_call: TRBJ2-5
v_call: TRBV4-3
clone_size: once
cdr3_nt: TGCGCCAGCAGCCAAACATATCCCCAAGAGACCCAGTACTTC
cdr3_aa: CASSQTYPQETQYF